This T cell receptor beta chain derives from a study of a mutant IDH1 vaccine in newly diagnosed glioma. Study summary: Treated patients were around 60% male, around 40% female, mean age around 40 years.

Time point denoted: week 5, during vaccination. Vaccination comprised doses that each held 300 ug of mutant IDH1 20-mer peptide, plus topical imiquimod. The assay was immunoSEQ multiplex PCR, and TCRdb's table has in-frame clones only and misses some. Of around 30,000 clones in the sample, around 58% were seen once. Looked up from germline, CDR1 is LGHNA and CDR2 is YSLEER. This CDR3 spans 15 amino acids. J lost 2 bases, V lost 1 base, and 5 bases had no gene match. On this clone: What it binds is not known.

General study results and limits: Changes to the top peripheral T cell clonotypes appeared unrelated to pseudoprogression.

This sequence joins TRBV4-3 and TRBJ2-7; 7 bases are a match to TRBD1. Specimen: PBMCs, collected from a glioma patient whose treatment included an IDH1 peptide vaccine. The TCR sequence derives from a woman under 30 with glioma. CDR3 sequence: CASSQGRQGPYEQYF. Written as DNA, the CDR3 is TGCGCCAGCAGCCAAGGTCGACAGGGTCCCTACGAGCAGTACTTC.